This record concerns one T cell receptor (beta chain) sequence. This clone occurred once. What this receptor recognizes is not known. Per-base qualities were not stored, and no clone one base away is much larger. The data are from a study of blood T cell repertoires in COVID-19 (dated by TCRdb to 2019 to 2021). The study in broad terms: Samples from collaborators originated in the United States, Italy and Spain and spanned both the acute and convalescent phases of COVID-19. The material from the prospective study consisted of cDNA or gDNA derived from T cells, B-cell-depleted T cells, or PBMCs. Subjects who had been exposed to COVID-19, were actively infected with it, or had recovered from it provided the deeply sampled blood TCRbeta repertoires that made up the dataset. The repertoires were made available in a free public database intended to serve as a resource for research on the immune response to SARS-CoV-2. Samples came from the ongoing ImmuneRACE study (first 160 participants) plus 1,254 subjects from 6 global collaborators. A de-identified subject ID, COVID-19 status, age in years and sex were almost always included in the sample metadata. HLA class I and class II types, where available, came from metadata supplied by the sample provider rather than from assay-based typing.

The V and J ends are trimmed by 6 bases and 0 bases, leaving 13 bases between them. The germline V gene (reference sequence) specifies LNHDA as CDR1 and SQIVND as CDR2. Inclusive of the bounding cysteine and phenylalanine, the CDR3 is 15 residues long. Just the 45-base CDR3 DNA is kept, in frame starting at base 1. Collaborating institutions collected whole blood in K2EDTA tubes following their own protocols. For TCRbeta analysis, collaborator samples were shipped as frozen whole blood, as isolated PBMCs, or as DNA extracted from either sample type. Results the study describes overall, beyond this receptor: Clinical and demographic metadata were provided uncurated, with the amount varying by source and participant.

TCRbeta CDR3 regions were amplified from genomic DNA by means of the immunoSEQ Assay, a bias-controlled multiplex PCR. In the paper's pipeline: The number of nucleated cells in each sample was estimated from the amplification of reference gene primers within the assay. To quantify the absolute abundance of each unique TCRbeta CDR3 rearrangement, sequence reads were collapsed and filtered. Productive Simpson clonality was computed per sample as the square root of Simpson's diversity index over productive rearrangements. Sourced from immuneACCESS, this table was stored by TCRdb with only in-frame sequences that have V and J called. A share of the clones is absent; for the studies checked, an unresolved V gene accounts for under half, and the remainder has no known explanation. V and J calls plus clone size are reproduced from that table; the DNA served to infer D and trimming. Across this sample there are about 130,000 clones, with roughly four fifths seen only once. 9.5% to 15% of the sample lies in the top ten.

The rearranged segments are TRBV19 and TRBJ2-3, with an unclear D gene assignment. The sequenced sample was peripheral blood. The TCR comes from a human donor in a cohort sampled during active COVID-19. For the CDR3, the sequence is CASRIRLASTDTQYF. The DNA sequence follows: TGTGCCAGTAGGATAAGACTGGCTAGCACAGATACGCAGTATTTT.